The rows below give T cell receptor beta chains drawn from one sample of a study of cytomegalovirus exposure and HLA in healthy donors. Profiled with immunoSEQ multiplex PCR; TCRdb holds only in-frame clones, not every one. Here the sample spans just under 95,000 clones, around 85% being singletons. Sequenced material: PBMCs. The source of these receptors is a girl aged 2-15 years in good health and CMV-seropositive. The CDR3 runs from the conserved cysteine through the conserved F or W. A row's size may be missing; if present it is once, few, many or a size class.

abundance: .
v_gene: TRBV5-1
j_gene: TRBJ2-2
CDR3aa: CASSLAGVAANTGELFF

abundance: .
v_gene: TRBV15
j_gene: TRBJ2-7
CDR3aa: CATSILGQPYEQYF

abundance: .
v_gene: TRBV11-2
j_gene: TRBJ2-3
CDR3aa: CASSLADRGRIFDTQYF

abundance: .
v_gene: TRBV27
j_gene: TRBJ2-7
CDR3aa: CASSFDSHYEQYF

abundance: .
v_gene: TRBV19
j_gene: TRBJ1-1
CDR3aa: CASSITVMVNTEAFF

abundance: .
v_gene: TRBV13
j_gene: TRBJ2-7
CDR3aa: CASSLGEEREQYF

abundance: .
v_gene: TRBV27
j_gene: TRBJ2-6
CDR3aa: CASLTRVGGANVLTF

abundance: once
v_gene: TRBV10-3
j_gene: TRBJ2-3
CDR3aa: CAITSGAGVSTQYF

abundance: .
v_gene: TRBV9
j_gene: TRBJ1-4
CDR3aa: CASSASGVVGEKLFF

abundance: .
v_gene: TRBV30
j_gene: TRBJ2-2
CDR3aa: CAWSVRPNWELFF

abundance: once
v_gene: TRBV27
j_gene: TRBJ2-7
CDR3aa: CAIGGQGGYEQYF

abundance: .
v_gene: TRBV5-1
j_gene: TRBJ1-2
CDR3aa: CASSLRDRGYGYTF

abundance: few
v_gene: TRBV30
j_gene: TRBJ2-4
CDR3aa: CAWSQGQAGNIQYF

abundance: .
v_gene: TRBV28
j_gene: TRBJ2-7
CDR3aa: CASSLPSGRDSYEQYF

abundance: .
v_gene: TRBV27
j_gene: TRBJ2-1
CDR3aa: CASSLTSGSGKQFF

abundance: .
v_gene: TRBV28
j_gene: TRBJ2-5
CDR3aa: CASSTSGEETQYF

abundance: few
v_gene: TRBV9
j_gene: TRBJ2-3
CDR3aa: CASNSEGLPTDTQYF

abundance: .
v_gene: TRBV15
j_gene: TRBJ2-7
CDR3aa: CATSNQSTGYREQYF

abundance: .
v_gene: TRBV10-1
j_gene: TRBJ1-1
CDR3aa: CASSSGLPTEAFF

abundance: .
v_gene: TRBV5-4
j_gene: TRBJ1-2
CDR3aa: CASSFAVQGAVYGYTF

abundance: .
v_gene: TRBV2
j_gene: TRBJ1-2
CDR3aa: CARGQGITYGYTF

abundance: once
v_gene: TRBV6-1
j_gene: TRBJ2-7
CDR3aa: CASKFGQTYEQYF

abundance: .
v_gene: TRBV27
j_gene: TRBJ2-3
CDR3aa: CASSLLRIGQGVITDTQYF

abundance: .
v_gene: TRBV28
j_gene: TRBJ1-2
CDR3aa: CASSIAGGGYTF

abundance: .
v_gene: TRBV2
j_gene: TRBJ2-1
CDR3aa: CASSEAGNEQFF

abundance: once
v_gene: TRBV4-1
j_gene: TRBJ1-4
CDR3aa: CASSRGGPGTTNEKLFF

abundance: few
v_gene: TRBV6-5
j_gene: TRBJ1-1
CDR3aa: CASSYSRRQNTEAFF

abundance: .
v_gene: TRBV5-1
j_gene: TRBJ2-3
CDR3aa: CASSLVAGSTDTQYF

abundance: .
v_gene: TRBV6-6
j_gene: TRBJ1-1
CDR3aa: CASSPSEVTEAFF

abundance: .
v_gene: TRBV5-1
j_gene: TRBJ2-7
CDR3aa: CASTYDTSGRSWNEQYF

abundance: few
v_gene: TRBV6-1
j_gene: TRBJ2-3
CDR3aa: CASSELPAGDTQYF

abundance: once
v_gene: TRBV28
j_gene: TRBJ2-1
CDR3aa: CASSFSGLLNEQFF

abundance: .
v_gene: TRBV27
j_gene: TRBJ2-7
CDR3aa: CASSMTLIGEQYF

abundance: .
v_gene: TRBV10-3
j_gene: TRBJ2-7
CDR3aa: CAISGPLSYEQYF

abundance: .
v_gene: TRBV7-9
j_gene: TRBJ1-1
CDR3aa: CASSPGRVTEAFF

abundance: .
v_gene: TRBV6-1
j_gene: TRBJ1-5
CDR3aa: CASSAGFGQPQHF

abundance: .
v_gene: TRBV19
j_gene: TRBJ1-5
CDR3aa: CASSIAASSNQPQHF

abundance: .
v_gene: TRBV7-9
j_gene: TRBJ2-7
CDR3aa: CATDRNSFSYEQYF

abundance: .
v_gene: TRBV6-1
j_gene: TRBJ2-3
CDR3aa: CATNRDRLTDTQYF

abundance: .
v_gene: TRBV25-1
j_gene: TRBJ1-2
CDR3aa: CASSEYVQNYGYTF

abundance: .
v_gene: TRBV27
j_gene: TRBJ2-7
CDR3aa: CAIITGHSIGEQYF

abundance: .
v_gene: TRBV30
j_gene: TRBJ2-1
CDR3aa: CAWAGLAGYNEQFF

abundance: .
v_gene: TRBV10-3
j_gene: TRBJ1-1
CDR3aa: CAISDILQGVNTEAFF

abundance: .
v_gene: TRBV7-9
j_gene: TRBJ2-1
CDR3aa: CASSQSGLLYNEQFF

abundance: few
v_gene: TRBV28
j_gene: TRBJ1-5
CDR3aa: CASSFVYQPQHF

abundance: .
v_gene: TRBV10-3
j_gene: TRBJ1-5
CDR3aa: CAISESLDSNFGNQPQHF

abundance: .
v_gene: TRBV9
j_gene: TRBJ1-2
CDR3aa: CASSGYRSNYGYTF

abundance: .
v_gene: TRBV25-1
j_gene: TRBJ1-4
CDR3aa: CASSEPSLGGGEKLFF

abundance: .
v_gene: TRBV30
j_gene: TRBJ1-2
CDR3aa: CAGLPTGTGVRGTF

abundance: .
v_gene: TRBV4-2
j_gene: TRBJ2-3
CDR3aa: CASSQGGGGGSDTQYF

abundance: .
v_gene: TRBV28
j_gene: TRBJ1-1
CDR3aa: CASSLLRTEAFF

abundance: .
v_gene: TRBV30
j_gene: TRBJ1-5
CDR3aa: CAWTPAPGLNQPQHF